The clone carrying this T cell receptor (beta chain) has a handful of counts. The junction departs from germline at one end; a sequencing error may be responsible. The data originate from a study of T cells in Graves' hyperthyroidism and ophthalmopathy. Germline V CDR1 and CDR2: SGHKS, YYEKEE (reference sequence). The CDR3 runs to 14 residues. Researchers amplified the TCR beta CDR3 regions from RNA transcripts. In the first-round RT-PCR of the TCR CDR3, the HTBI primer set was used. TCRdb reanalysed the multiplex PCR reads using MiXCR and keeps one entry per CDR3 protein. The top ten clones hold around 8% of a sample with 700,000 or so distinct CDR3 sequences, around 17% of them seen once.

Material for sequencing was blood. The chain recombines TRBV5-5 with TRBJ1-5, with D tentatively TRBD1 (5 bases). The receptor was derived from a man aged 18 to 29 with Graves' hyperthyroidism. CDR3: CTSSPGTPNQPQHF. In DNA, the CDR3 is TGTACCAGCAGCCCCGGGACTCCCAATCAGCCCCAGCATTTT.